The T cell receptor beta chain under discussion was sequenced for a study of tumor-infiltrating lymphocytes in oesophageal squamous cell carcinoma. V lost 6 bases, J lost 0 bases, and 15 bases lay in between. The length of the CDR3 is 16 residues. This clonotype was picked up many times. Each CDR3 protein is one row after TCRdb ran MiXCR on the PCR reads. The sample has approximately 15,000 distinct CDR3 sequences; approximately 56% are singletons. J is TRBJ1-5 and V is TRBV12-3 or TRBV12-4, with a possible D match to TRBD1 (6 bases). Material: esophageal tumor tissue. The sequence came from a male donor with esophageal squamous cell carcinoma. The CDR3 DNA reads TGTGCCAGCAGCCCCCGGGACACATATAGCAATCAGCCCCAGCATTTT. Translating it yields CASSPRDTYSNQPQHF.